This TCR beta chain is from a study of T cell responses to AZD1222 COVID-19 vaccine. At the level of the study: Analyses pooled second doses at about 4 or about 12 weeks.

Note on this clone: Its matching antigen is unknown.

CDR1 is SEHNR, CDR2 FQNEAQ, per germline (reference sequence). The CDR3 consists of 13 residues. V was pared by 7 bases and J by 7 bases, with 13 bases between. Study-level points and caveats: At study baseline, merely several AZD1222 recipients were seropositive. Regions 160-218 and 743-854 held dominance among vaccine-associated CD4 TCRs, which spanned spike. Unmutated variant regions are reportedly targeted by nearly half of spike-specific TCRs.

Libraries were prepared by immunoSEQ multiplex PCR; TCRdb keeps only in-frame clonotypes and omits some of them. The data hold more than 250,000 clones, with roughly 93% observed a single time. This TCR was sampled from an adult in good health. The rearrangement uses TRBV7-9 and TRBJ2-2; D gene unclear. Material: peripheral blood, obtained on day 0 of AZD1222 vaccination. For the CDR3, the DNA is TGTGCCAGCACCTCTACGGTGGGCGGGGAGCTGTTTTTT. Encoded protein: CASTSTVGGELFF. Using reference TRBV7-9 and TRBJ2-2 for the parts outside the CDR3, the full variable domain is DTGVSQNPRHKITKRGQNVTFRCDPISEHNRLYWYRQTLGQGPEFLTYFQNEAQLEKSRLLSDRFSAERPKGSFSTLEIQRTEQGDSAMYLCASTSTVGGELFFGEGSRLTVL.